The sequence of this T cell receptor (beta chain) was determined in a study of T cells in tumors and immune-related adverse events. TCRdb keeps only in-frame clones here, not all; method: immunoSEQ multiplex PCR. The sample records about 11,000 clones, 85% to 95% being singletons. Germline V CDR1 and CDR2: SGHRS, YFSETQ. The length of the CDR3 is 14 residues. The trim removed 0 bases at V and 10 bases at J, leaving 5 bases unmatched. This sequence joins TRBV5-1 and TRBJ2-1; TRBD2 agrees at 9 bases. The sequence was obtained from a female donor with metastatic renal cell carcinoma. This specimen consisted of lymph node tissue, obtained from a patient treated with anti-PD-1 therapy. CDR3 nucleotides: TGCGCCAGCAGCTTGGTTAGCGGGAGTTCAGAGCAGTTCTTC. Translated, it gives CASSLVSGSSEQFF.